This T cell receptor beta chain is from a study of blood T cell repertoires in COVID-19. Repertoires were generated with immunoSEQ multiplex PCR, while TCRdb's copy carries only in-frame clones and drops some. The sample lists 100,000 to 150,000 clones; 75% to 85% were seen once. Sequencing was done on a sample of peripheral blood. This sequence originates from a man aged 35 to 55 with active or convalescent COVID-19.

CDR3 protein: CASSLVGQGSVTEAFF. The CDR3 DNA sequence: TGTGCCAGCAGCTTAGTGGGACAGGGATCGGTCACTGAAGCTTTCTTT. The V gene is TRBV11-1, the J gene TRBJ1-1; 9 nucleotides agree with TRBD1. The CDR3 runs to 16 residues. Germline CDR1 reads SGHAT; CDR2 reads FQDESV (reference sequence). J was trimmed by 4 bases and V by 1 base; bases with no gene match: 7.